A selection of T cell receptor beta chains follows, all from one sample in a study of blood T cell repertoires in COVID-19. Libraries were prepared by immunoSEQ multiplex PCR; TCRdb keeps only in-frame clonotypes and omits some of them. The sample has approximately 210,000 clones, 86% seen once. The sequencing input was peripheral blood. The origin of the receptors is a man younger than 45 who had recovered from COVID-19. Both conserved end residues are part of each CDR3. The order of the fields is V gene, J gene, CDR3 protein.

v_gene: TRBV6-5
j_gene: TRBJ1-2
CDR3aa: CASSPLDRGRSGYTF

v_gene: TRBV6-5
j_gene: TRBJ2-7
CDR3aa: CASSYSRLDRSYEQYF

v_gene: TRBV15
j_gene: TRBJ1-5
CDR3aa: CATSSRTGLLSNQPQHF

v_gene: TRBV25-1
j_gene: TRBJ2-7
CDR3aa: CASSDIYEQYF

v_gene: TRBV4-3
j_gene: TRBJ1-2
CDR3aa: CASSQALGTVEGYTF

v_gene: TRBV6-5
j_gene: TRBJ1-2
CDR3aa: CASKEGGRLYGYTF

v_gene: TRBV6-5
j_gene: TRBJ2-7
CDR3aa: CASSYGQSYEQYF

v_gene: TRBV19
j_gene: TRBJ1-2
CDR3aa: CASTSARGGYGYTF

v_gene: TRBV7-9
j_gene: TRBJ2-5
CDR3aa: CASSLLRGAVQETQYF

v_gene: TRBV5-6
j_gene: TRBJ1-1
CDR3aa: CASSLAGFTEAFF

v_gene: TRBV28
j_gene: TRBJ2-5
CDR3aa: CASSWGGWETQYF

v_gene: TRBV5-1
j_gene: TRBJ2-7
CDR3aa: CASSLSLAGGSYEQYF

v_gene: TRBV5-1
j_gene: TRBJ2-5
CDR3aa: CASSRVARETQYF

v_gene: TRBV7-2
j_gene: TRBJ1-6
CDR3aa: CASSFQRGNSPLHF

v_gene: TRBV19
j_gene: TRBJ1-5
CDR3aa: CASSILGQPQHF

v_gene: TRBV5-1
j_gene: TRBJ2-5
CDR3aa: CASSLDGQRQETQYF

v_gene: TRBV7-5
j_gene: TRBJ2-7
CDR3aa: CARSFDRSSYEQYF